The present entry profiles one TCR beta chain with its context. Its antigen is not known. The CDR3 consists of 14 residues. Germline lookup yields CDR1 LNHDA and CDR2 SQIVND (reference sequence). V dropped 5 bases and J dropped 4; count of bases not matched to a gene: 6. Sequencing was performed with immunoSEQ multiplex PCR; in TCRdb, only in-frame clones are kept and a portion is missing. The table shows under 150,000 clones, with about 87% occurring only once. The record originates from a study of T cell responses to AZD1222 COVID-19 vaccine. Findings and caveats of the study: Spike as a whole was targeted by vaccine-associated CD4 TCRs, dominant at 160-218 and 743-854.

This material consisted of peripheral blood, taken on day 0 of AZD1222 vaccination. V and J are TRBV19 and TRBJ1-1, with 8 positions matching TRBD1. The clonotype comes from an adult in good health. In nucleotides, the CDR3 is TGTGCCAGTAGTGTTGGACAGGGTTCCACTGAAGCTTTCTTT. Translating it yields CASSVGQGSTEAFF.